This TCR beta chain was obtained from a study of T cell repertoires in cytomegalovirus infection. Study-level findings and limits: HLA-C-restricted TCR beta clonotypes specific for CMV led the ex vivo response.

This clonotype was counted at least ten times. Its matching antigen is unknown. A single record per CDR3 protein comes from TCRdb applying MiXCR to the reads. Of tens of thousands of distinct CDR3 sequences in the sample, under 5% are singletons; the top ten hold around 22%. Germline V gives CDR1 MNHNY, CDR2 SVGAGI (reference sequence). The CDR3 consists of 13 residues. V lost 7 bases and J 7 bases, leaving 14 bases between the germline ends. Material: PBMCs. The receptor's source is a human donor in good health (CMV status not recorded). Some clones in this sample may be carry-over from other donors' samples. V usage is TRBV6-6 and J usage is TRBJ1-5, with D perhaps matching TRBD1 (5 bases). The CDR3 coding sequence is TGTGCCAGCATGGTGGGGCTCGGACAGCCCCAGCATTTT. Protein sequence: CASMVGLGQPQHF.